This T cell receptor beta chain was identified in a study of T cells in Graves' hyperthyroidism and ophthalmopathy. Trimming cost V 4 bases and J 6 bases, with 13 bases left between them. The CDR3 sequence is 15 residues long. CDR1 and CDR2 (germline): SNHLY, FYNNEI. The study defined stable Graves' hyperthyroidism as no ophthalmopathy progression within 18 months. Exclusion followed for patients with uncontrolled infection, other autoimmune disease, pregnancy or lactation. This clonotype was seen many times. RNA transcripts gave rise to amplified TCR beta CDR3 regions. The TCR CDR3 first-round RT-PCR relied on the HTBI primer set. TCRdb reprocessed the multiplex PCR reads with MiXCR, giving one entry per CDR3 protein. The data contain roughly 300,000 distinct CDR3 sequences, 14% of them seen just once; the ten biggest clones take up approximately 25%.

The TCR comes from a woman younger than 45 with Graves' hyperthyroidism. The specimen was blood. The chain links TRBV2 to TRBJ1-6; tentatively, D is TRBD1 (6 bases). CDR3 in DNA: TGTGCCAGCAGTGGGGGACAACCTTCTAATTCACCCCTCCACTTT. Its translation is CASSGGQPSNSPLHF.